This T cell receptor (beta chain) was documented in a study of monozygotic twins with inflammatory bowel disease. Eight cDNA synthesis reactions were run for every sample. TCRdb processed the 5' RACE reads again and assigns one entry to each CDR3 protein, with no DNA. The record lists some 200,000 distinct CDR3 sequences, of which the ten most abundant hold roughly 7.5%. As for this clonotype: Its target is not known.

Notes on the study in general: Healthy co-twins, by inverse Simpson, had higher TCRbeta diversity than their siblings with IBD. Patients received differing immunosuppressive treatments, which may have added variability to their repertoires.

From whole blood, total RNA was isolated without any sorting of T cells. The specimen was blood. The TCR sequence derives from a human donor with ulcerative colitis or Crohn's disease, or a healthy co-twin of an affected twin (not recorded which).

CDR3 sequence reads: CSVAQRLANYGYTF. The rearrangement uses TRBV29-1 and TRBJ1-2; checking the TCRdb D call of TRBD1 is not possible without DNA. Germline V lookup: CDR1 SQVTM, CDR2 ANQGSEA. CDR3 length equals 14 residues.